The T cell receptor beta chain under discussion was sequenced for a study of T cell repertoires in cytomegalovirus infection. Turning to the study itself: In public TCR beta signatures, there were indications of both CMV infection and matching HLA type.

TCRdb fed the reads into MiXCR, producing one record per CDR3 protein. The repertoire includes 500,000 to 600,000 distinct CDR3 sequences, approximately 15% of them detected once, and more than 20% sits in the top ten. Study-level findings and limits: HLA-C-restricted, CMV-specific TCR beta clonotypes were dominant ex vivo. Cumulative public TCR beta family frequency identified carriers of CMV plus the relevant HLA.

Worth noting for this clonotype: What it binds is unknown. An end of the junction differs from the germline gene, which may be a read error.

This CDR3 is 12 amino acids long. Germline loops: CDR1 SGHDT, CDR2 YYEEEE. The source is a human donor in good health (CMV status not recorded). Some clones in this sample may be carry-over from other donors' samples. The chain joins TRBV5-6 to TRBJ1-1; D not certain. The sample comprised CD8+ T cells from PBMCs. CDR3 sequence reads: CANSLGNTEAFF. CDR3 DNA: TGTGCCAACAGCTTGGGCAACACTGAAGCTTTCTTT.